The 15 T cell receptor beta chains below were found in one sample sequenced in a study of cytomegalovirus exposure and HLA in healthy donors. PCR amplification relied on 60 Vbeta primers (plus 13 Jbeta primers). Generated by immunoSEQ multiplex PCR, the TCRdb table keeps only in-frame clones and is missing some. The sample has some 150,000 clones, 87% seen once. The specimen was PBMCs. The receptors here all came from a woman aged 25 to 39 in good health and CMV-seronegative.

The chain employs TRBV6-6 and TRBJ2-5, with 9 bases aligning to TRBD1. The CDR3 has 16 residues. CDR1 is MNHNY, CDR2 SVGAGI, per germline (reference sequence). With V trimmed by 6 bases and J by 4 bases, 12 bases remained unmatched. Here the CDR3 reads CASSPGDRADPETQYF. CDR3 coding DNA: TGTGCCAGCAGCCCCGGGGACAGGGCGGATCCAGAGACCCAGTACTTC.

The CDR3 DNA sequence: TGTGCCAGTAGTATAGGACAGGATAACACTGAAGCTTTCTTT. Translation gives CASSIGQDNTEAFF. The chain is built from TRBV19 and TRBJ1-1; TRBD1 might be the D (6 bases). The CDR3 runs to 14 residues. CDR1 is LNHDA and CDR2 is SQIVND in the germline V gene (reference sequence). Trimming took 1 base from V and 2 from J, leaving 8 bases between them.

The chain recombines TRBV6-4 with TRBJ1-5, with D uncertain. CDR3 size: 20 residues. Deletions cut 0 bases from V and 5 bases from J, with 26 bases between. Germline-derived CDR1 and CDR2 are MRHNA and SNTAGT. The CDR3 reads CASSDSFGENTVRTYQPQHF. The CDR3 DNA sequence: TGTGCCAGCAGTGACTCATTTGGGGAGAATACTGTACGAACGTATCAGCCCCAGCATTTT.

On this clone itself: This sample also contains other DNA sequences that code for the same CDR3. The CDR3 sequence is CASTFLRGIYTEAFF. The CDR3 bases are TGTGCCAGCACTTTTTTACGGGGGATTTACACTGAAGCTTTCTTT. The J gene is TRBJ1-1, the V gene TRBV2; tentatively, D is TRBD1 (5 bases). The CDR3 has 15 residues. V was cut by 7 bases and J by 3 bases, with 18 bases left in between. Germline values: CDR1 SNHLY, CDR2 FYNNEI. Full variable domain (outside the CDR3, taken from reference TRBV2 and TRBJ1-1): EPEVTQTPSHQVTQMGQEVILRCVPISNHLYFYWYRQILGQKVEFLVSFYNNEISEKSEIFDDQFSVERPDGSNFTLKIRSTKLEDSAMYFCASTFLRGIYTEAFFGQGTRLTVV.

The chain uses TRBV2 and TRBJ2-7, with 7 bases matching TRBD2. Germline V gene data show CDR1 as SNHLY and CDR2 as FYNNEI. The CDR3 runs to 13 residues. Trimming took 7 bases from V and 3 from J; bases not matched to a gene: 6. The CDR3 region is CASTLRDYYEQYF. CDR3 in DNA: TGTGCCAGCACCTTAAGGGACTACTACGAGCAGTACTTC.

The chain links TRBV7-3 to TRBJ1-1, with TRBD1 matching over 9 bases. Trimming cost V 5 bases and J 0 bases; bases outside gene matches: 13. The germline V gene encodes CDR1 SGHTA and CDR2 FQGTGA. The CDR3 totals 18 residues. The CDR3 coding sequence is TGTGCCAGCAGCCTTAGGGGACAGGGTGGGAGAATGAACACTGAAGCTTTCTTT. It encodes CASSLRGQGGRMNTEAFF.

Only one count was recorded for this clone. The chain carries TRBV27 and TRBJ2-3; 7 nucleotides line up with TRBD2. The CDR3 covers 20 residues. Per the germline V gene, CDR1 is MNHEY and CDR2 is SMNVEV (reference sequence). V shed 8 bases, J shed 2 bases, and the junction held 25 bases outside the gene matches. The CDR3 is CASYTLPLGRAPSITDTQYF. As DNA, the CDR3 is TGTGCCAGCTATACCCTACCTTTAGGGAGGGCCCCCTCAATCACAGATACGCAGTATTTT.

The chain recombines TRBV6-5 with TRBJ1-2; D perhaps matches TRBD1 (6 bases). V shed 4 bases and J shed 2 bases, with 8 bases lying between them. The CDR3 is made up of 13 amino acids. The germline gives CDR1 MNHEY, CDR2 SVGAGI. Here the CDR3 reads CASSSTGNYGYTF. The CDR3 nucleotides are TGTGCCAGCAGTTCTACAGGGAACTATGGCTACACCTTC.

V gene TRBV4-3 combines with J gene TRBJ2-2; the match to TRBD2 covers 8 bases. The ends lost 1 base at V and 3 bases at J; junction bases unmatched: 10. The CDR3 is made up of 18 amino acids. Germline assignment: CDR1 LGHNA and CDR2 YSLEER. The CDR3 coding sequence is TGCGCCAGCAGCCAAGCGGCAATAAGCGGGGGTGACACCGGGGAGCTGTTTTTT. Translated, it gives CASSQAAISGGDTGELFF.

This chain connects TRBV7-6 to TRBJ2-7; 11 bases are shared with TRBD1. The CDR3 contains 15 residues. V shed 4 bases and J 5 bases; nucleotides not matched to a gene: 7. Germline lookup yields CDR1 SGHVS and CDR2 FNYEAQ. DNA for the CDR3: TGTGCCAGCAGCTCCTGGACAGGGGGCATGAACGAGCAGTACTTC. This encodes CASSSWTGGMNEQYF.

The chain has TRBV28 and TRBJ1-2; TRBD1 agrees at 10 bases. The CDR3 sequence is 13 residues long. In germline, CDR1 is MDHEN, CDR2 SYDVKM. V was clipped by 6 bases and J by 8 bases; unmatched bases: 6. DNA of the CDR3: TGTGCCAGCAGAACCGGGACAGGGGACGGCTACACCTTC. The encoded protein is CASRTGTGDGYTF.

The chain has TRBV21-1 and TRBJ1-2; TRBD1, as called in the table, went unchecked against the DNA. TRBV21-1 corresponds to a pseudogene. The CDR3 is made up of 14 amino acids. The CDR3 region is CASSGSGEGYGYTF. CDR3 coding DNA: TGTGCCAGCAGCGGGTCAGGGGAAGGCTATGGCTACACCTTC.

This clone was found once. The J gene is TRBJ2-1, the V gene TRBV5-1; 8 bases align to TRBD1. This CDR3 is 15 amino acids long. V trimming: 0 bases; J trimming: 1 base; junction bases outside the gene matches: 0. Germline lookup yields CDR1 SGHRS and CDR2 YFSETQ. Here the CDR3 DNA reads TGCGCCAGCAGCTTGGGACAGGGGTCCTACAATGAGCAGTTCTTC. It specifies CASSLGQGSYNEQFF.

This clone occurred once. The rearrangement uses TRBV6-1 and TRBJ1-1; possible D gene TRBD1, 5 bases. The CDR3 runs 15 residues. Looked up from germline, CDR1 is MNHNS and CDR2 is SASEGT. V lost 9 bases, J lost 2 bases, and 19 bases lay in between. The CDR3 sequence is CASSGLRKINTEAFF. CDR3 nucleotides: TGTGCCAGTTCGGGACTGAGGAAAATAAACACTGAAGCTTTCTTT.

The chain combines TRBV10-3 with TRBJ1-1; no definite D call. V was pared by 2 bases and J by 3 bases, with 13 bases between. The CDR3 is 15 amino acids. Germline V gene sequence: CDR1 ENHRY, CDR2 SYGVKD. The CDR3 region is CAISEGQAMYTEAFF. The CDR3 DNA is TGTGCCATCAGTGAGGGTCAGGCGATGTACACTGAAGCTTTCTTT.